The 5 T cell receptor beta chains below all came from one sample that was sequenced in a study of cytomegalovirus exposure and HLA in healthy donors. The PCR employed 60 Vbeta primers together with 13 Jbeta primers. Assay used: immunoSEQ multiplex PCR; TCRdb lists only in-frame clones, some missing. Of 80,000 or so clones detected, around three quarters appear once; the ten largest clones hold roughly 3.5%. The sample was PBMCs. The receptor set was obtained from a man aged 35-49 years in good health and CMV-seronegative.

This chain links TRBV14 with TRBJ2-3; no clear D. Trimming removed 1 base at V and 5 bases at J, with 13 bases between. The CDR3 is 15 residues long. Germline CDR1 SGHDN, CDR2 FVKESK. CDR3 residues: CASSQGTLVIDTQYF. CDR3 DNA: TGTGCCAGCAGCCAAGGCACCTTAGTAATAGATACGCAGTATTTT.

This chain links TRBV9 with TRBJ2-1, with TRBD2 as a possible D gene (5 bases). The germline V gene encodes CDR1 SGDLS and CDR2 YYNGEE. This CDR3 contains 14 residues. V was pared by 3 bases and J by 4 bases, with 11 bases between. In DNA form, the CDR3 reads TGTGCCAGCAGCGGACTATACGTTTACAATGAGCAGTTCTTC. This codes for CASSGLYVYNEQFF.

This clone was observed a few times. CDR3 protein: CASSVESYYGYTF. The CDR3 DNA follows: TGTGCCAGCAGTGTAGAGAGTTACTATGGCTACACCTTC. This chain links TRBV25-1 with TRBJ1-2; D gene uncertain. Germline loops: CDR1 MGHDK, CDR2 SYGVNS. With 4 bases removed from V and 3 bases from J, the gap between germline ends came to 9 bases. This CDR3 is built from 13 residues.

J is TRBJ2-2 and V is TRBV9; 7 bases line up with TRBD2. With 5 bases clipped from V and 1 base from J, the junction kept 5 bases outside the gene matches. This CDR3 contains 15 residues. Germline lookup yields CDR1 SGDLS and CDR2 YYNGEE. CDR3 protein: CASRGGRGNTGELFF. The CDR3 DNA reads TGTGCCAGCAGGGGGGGGAGGGGGAACACCGGGGAGCTGTTTTTT.

The chain combines TRBV10-3 with TRBJ2-7; possibly TRBD2 for D (5 bases). Trimming removed 2 bases from V and 6 bases from J, with 11 bases in between. In germline, CDR1 is ENHRY, CDR2 SYGVKD. The CDR3 extends over 13 amino acids. The CDR3: CAISEDTSIEQYF. The CDR3 DNA reads as TGTGCCATCAGTGAGGACACTAGTATCGAGCAGTACTTC.